These T cell receptor beta chains were read from a single sample in a study of CD8+ T cells in alopecia areata. Profiling relied on immunoSEQ multiplex PCR, and the TCRdb table lists in-frame clones only, not all of them. The sample contains 100,000 to 120,000 clones, 59% of which appear only once. Sequenced: CD8+ T cells sorted from blood. The receptors originated from a human donor in good health. CDR3s include the opening cysteine and the closing phenylalanine or tryptophan. D genes are given only for firm matches. Not every row has a clone size; where given, it reads once, few, many or a size class.

J	D	V	size	CDR3	DNA
TRBJ1-2	-	TRBV7-9	few	CASSLVGTTYGYTF	TGTGCCAGCAGCTTAGTGGGGACAACATATGGCTACACCTTC
TRBJ2-1	TRBD2	TRBV13	-	CASSLGGSGGLLRSYNEQFF	TGTGCCAGCAGCTTAGGGGGGAGCGGGGGCCTCCTCCGCTCCTACAATGAGCAGTTCTTC
TRBJ2-7	TRBD1	TRBV13	-	CASSTGQGYEQYF	TGTGCCAGCAGCACGGGACAGGGCTACGAGCAGTACTTC
TRBJ1-5	-	TRBV27	-	CASSLSRGFNQPQHF	TGTGCCAGCAGTTTATCGAGGGGTTTCAATCAGCCCCAGCATTTT
TRBJ2-7	TRBD1	TRBV5-1	-	CASSPPLTGDRSYEQYF	TGCGCCAGCAGCCCTCCCCTGACAGGGGACAGATCCTACGAGCAGTACTTC
TRBJ2-1	-	TRBV25-1	few	CASRPFGDEQFF	TGTGCCAGCAGGCCCTTTGGAGACGAGCAGTTCTTC
TRBJ1-5	-	TRBV10-3	-	CATKEGGKERNSNQPQHF	TGTGCCACGAAGGAGGGAGGGAAGGAGAGGAATAGCAATCAGCCCCAGCATTTT
TRBJ2-3	-	TRBV7-7	-	CAEWGATDTQYF	TGTGCCGAGTGGGGGGCCACAGATACGCAGTATTTT
TRBJ1-5	-	TRBV28	-	CASREGEYSNQPQHF	TGTGCCAGCAGGGAGGGAGAGTATAGCAATCAGCCCCAGCATTTT
TRBJ2-1	-	TRBV5-6	few	CASSWGDSSYNEQFF	TGTGCCAGCAGCTGGGGAGACAGCTCCTACAATGAGCAGTTCTTC
TRBJ2-7	-	TRBV1	few	CTSSQNRDEQYF	TGCACCAGCAGCCAGAACAGGGACGAGCAGTACTTC
TRBJ2-7	-	TRBV10-3	-	CAISEEEHYEQYF	TGTGCCATCAGTGAAGAGGAGCACTACGAGCAGTACTTC
TRBJ2-3	TRBD2	TRBV4-2	-	CASSQDRGGGSTDTQYF	TGTGCCAGCAGCCAAGATCGCGGCGGGGGAAGCACAGATACGCAGTATTTT
TRBJ1-2	-	TRBV5-1	-	CASSLWWGPPHGYTF	TGCGCCAGCAGCTTGTGGTGGGGACCTCCCCATGGCTACACCTTC
TRBJ1-6	-	TRBV19	-	CASSIGPTGSYNSPLHF	TGTGCCAGTAGTATAGGACCAACGGGCTCCTATAATTCACCCCTCCACTTT
TRBJ2-4	-	TRBV5-6	once	CASSLGGTPNIQYF	TGTGCCAGCAGCTTGGGAGGGACACCCAACATTCAGTACTTC
TRBJ2-6	-	TRBV2	-	CASSETRSGSGANVLTF	TGTGCCAGCAGTGAAACCCGGTCTGGCTCTGGGGCCAACGTCCTGACTTTC
TRBJ1-5	-	TRBV19	-	CASAGGPVQPQHF	TGTGCCAGTGCGGGGGGGCCCGTCCAGCCCCAGCATTTT